This TCR beta chain comes out of a study of shared clonotypes between healthy human individuals. The overall study: There were three CD4 naive, three CD4 memory, two CD8 naive and one CD8 memory plates per donor.

CD45RO-negative cells were positively selected for CCR7, leaving out terminally differentiated effector memory CD45RA+ cells. All donors were Caucasian adults living in Nashville, Tennessee. The repertoire was sequenced with immunoSEQ multiplex PCR; TCRdb's copy has only in-frame clones and lacks some. Counted here are about 2.1 million clones, about 92% occurring once; the ten biggest clones make up around 1.7%. Comment on this clone: Its target is unknown.

Study-level points and caveats: Collection of samples was limited to blood; tissue repertoires likely differ. As a rule, naive subsets had a larger estimated richness than memory subsets.

The CDR3 covers 15 residues. Germline loops: CDR1 MNHEY, CDR2 SMNVEV (reference sequence). Unmatched junction bases numbered 7, after V lost 5 bases and J lost 3 bases. This receptor was identified in a man aged 18 to 30 in good health. Some clones in this sample may be carry-over from other donors' samples. The J gene is TRBJ1-2, the V gene TRBV27, with 9 positions matching TRBD1. Sequencing used naive CD8+ T cells from PBMCs. The CDR3 DNA follows: TGTGCCAGCAGTACGGTGGGACAGGGAGACTATGGCTACACCTTC. This gives the protein CASSTVGQGDYGYTF.